Sequencing of this T cell receptor (beta chain) was carried out in a study of T-cell reconstitution after alpha-beta-depleted transplantation in children. For TCRbeta, the library was prepared with unique molecular identifiers. Using its own MiXCR run on the PCR reads, TCRdb lists one record per CDR3 protein. In the table there are just under 250,000 distinct CDR3 sequences, more than 20% of which are singletons. Ten or more counts support this clonotype. The receptor was isolated from a girl aged 2 to 9 with Fanconi anemia, due to receive a stem cell transplant. Source: PBMCs, taken before TCRalphabeta/CD19-depleted stem cell transplant.

The CDR3 sequence is CSARSGQGGHYEQYF. As DNA, the CDR3 is TGCAGTGCTAGATCGGGACAGGGGGGACACTACGAGCAGTACTTC. The V gene is TRBV20-1, the J gene TRBJ2-7, with 11 nucleotides matching TRBD1. The CDR3 is made up of 15 amino acids. CDR1 is DFQATT and CDR2 is SNEGSKA in the germline V gene (reference sequence). V shed 2 bases and J 3 bases; nucleotides not matched to a gene: 6.